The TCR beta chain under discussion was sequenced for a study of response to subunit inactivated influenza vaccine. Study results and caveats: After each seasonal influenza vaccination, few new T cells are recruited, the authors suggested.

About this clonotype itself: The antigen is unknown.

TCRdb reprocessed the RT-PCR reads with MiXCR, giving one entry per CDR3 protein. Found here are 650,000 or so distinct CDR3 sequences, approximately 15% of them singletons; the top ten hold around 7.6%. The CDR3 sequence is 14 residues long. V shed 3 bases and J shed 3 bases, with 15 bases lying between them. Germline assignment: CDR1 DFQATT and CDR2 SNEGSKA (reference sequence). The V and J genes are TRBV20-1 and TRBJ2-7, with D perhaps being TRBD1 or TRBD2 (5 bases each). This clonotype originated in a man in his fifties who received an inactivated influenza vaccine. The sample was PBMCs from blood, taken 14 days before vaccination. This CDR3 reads CSASDGTGFYEQYF. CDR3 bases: TGCAGTGCTAGTGATGGGACGGGTTTCTACGAGCAGTACTTC.